The entry below gives a single TCR beta chain sequence along with its context. PCR involved 60 Vbeta and 13 Jbeta primers. Method: immunoSEQ multiplex PCR; TCRdb's copy keeps in-frame clones and lacks some. The sample carries some 140,000 clones, 75% recorded once. The data stem from a study of cytomegalovirus exposure and HLA in healthy donors. Germline CDR1 GTSNPN, CDR2 SVGIG (reference sequence). The CDR3 length is 13 residues. The V and J ends lost 6 bases and 1 base respectively, with 12 bases between them. The chain recombines TRBV30 with TRBJ2-5; D is unresolved. The origin of this receptor is a man in his thirties or forties in good health and CMV-seronegative. Sequenced: PBMCs. The CDR3 nucleotides read TGTGCCTGCGCACCAAGAGGCCAAGAGACCCAGTACTTC. The encoded protein is CACAPRGQETQYF. Combining the CDR3 with reference TRBV30 and TRBJ2-5 gives the whole variable domain SQTIHQWPATLVQPVGSPLSLECTVEGTSNPNLYWYRQAAGRGLQLLFYSVGIGQISSEVPQNLSASRPQDRQFILSSKKLLLSDSGFYLCACAPRGQETQYFGPGTRLLVL.